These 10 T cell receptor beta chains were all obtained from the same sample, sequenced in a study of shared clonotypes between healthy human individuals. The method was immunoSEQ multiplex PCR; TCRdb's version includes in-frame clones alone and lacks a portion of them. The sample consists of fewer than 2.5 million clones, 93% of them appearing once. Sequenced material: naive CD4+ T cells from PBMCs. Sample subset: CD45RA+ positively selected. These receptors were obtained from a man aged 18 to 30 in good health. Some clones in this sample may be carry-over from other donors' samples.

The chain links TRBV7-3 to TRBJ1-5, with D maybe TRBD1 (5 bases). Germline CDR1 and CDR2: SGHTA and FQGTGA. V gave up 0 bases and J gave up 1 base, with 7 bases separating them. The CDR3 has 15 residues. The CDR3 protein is CASSLTGGSNQPQHF. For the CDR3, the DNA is TGTGCCAGCAGCTTAACGGGGGGAAGCAATCAGCCCCAGCATTTT. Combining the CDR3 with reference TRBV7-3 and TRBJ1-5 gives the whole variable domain GAGVSQTPSNKVTEKGKYVELRCDPISGHTALYWYRQSLGQGPEFLIYFQGTGAADDSGLPNDRFFAVRPEGSVSTLKIQRTERGDSAVYLCASSLTGGSNQPQHFGDGTRLSIL.

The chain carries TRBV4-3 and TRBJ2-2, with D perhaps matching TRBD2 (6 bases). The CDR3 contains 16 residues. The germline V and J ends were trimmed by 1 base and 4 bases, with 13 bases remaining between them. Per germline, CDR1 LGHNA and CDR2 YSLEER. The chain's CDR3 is CASSQGVGGSTGELFF. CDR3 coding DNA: TGCGCCAGCAGCCAAGGGGTGGGAGGATCCACCGGGGAGCTGTTTTTT.

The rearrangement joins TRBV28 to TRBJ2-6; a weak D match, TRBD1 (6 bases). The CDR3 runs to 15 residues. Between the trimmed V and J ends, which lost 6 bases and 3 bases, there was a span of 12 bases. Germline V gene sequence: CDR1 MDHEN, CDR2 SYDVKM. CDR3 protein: CASRRQGNGANVLTF. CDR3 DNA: TGTGCCAGCAGGCGCCAGGGGAATGGGGCCAACGTCCTGACTTTC.

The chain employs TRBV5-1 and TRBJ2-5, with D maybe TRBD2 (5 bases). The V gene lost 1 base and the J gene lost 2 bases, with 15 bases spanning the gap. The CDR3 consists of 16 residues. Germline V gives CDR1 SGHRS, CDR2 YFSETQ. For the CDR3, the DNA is TGCGCCAGCAGCTTGATGCTCCCGGGATCGCAAGAGACCCAGTACTTC. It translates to CASSLMLPGSQETQYF. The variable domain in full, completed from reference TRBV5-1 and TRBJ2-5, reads KAGVTQTPRYLIKTRGQQVTLSCSPISGHRSVSWYQQTPGQGLQFLFEYFSETQRNKGNFPGRFSGRQFSNSRSEMNVSTLELGDSALYLCASSLMLPGSQETQYFGPGTRLLVL.

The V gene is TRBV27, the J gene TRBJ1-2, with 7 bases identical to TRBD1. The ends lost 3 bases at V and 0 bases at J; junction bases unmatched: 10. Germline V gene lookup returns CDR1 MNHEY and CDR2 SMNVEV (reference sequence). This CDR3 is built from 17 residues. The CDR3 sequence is CASSFSVKDRTNYGYTF. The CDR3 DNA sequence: TGTGCCAGCAGTTTCTCAGTGAAGGACAGGACTAACTATGGCTACACCTTC.

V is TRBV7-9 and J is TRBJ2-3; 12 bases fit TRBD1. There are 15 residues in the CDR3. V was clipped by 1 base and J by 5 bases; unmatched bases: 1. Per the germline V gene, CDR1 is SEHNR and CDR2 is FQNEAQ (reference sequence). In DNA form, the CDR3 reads TGTGCCAGCAGCTTAGGGGACAGGGGGCGAGATACGCAGTATTTT. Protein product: CASSLGDRGRDTQYF.

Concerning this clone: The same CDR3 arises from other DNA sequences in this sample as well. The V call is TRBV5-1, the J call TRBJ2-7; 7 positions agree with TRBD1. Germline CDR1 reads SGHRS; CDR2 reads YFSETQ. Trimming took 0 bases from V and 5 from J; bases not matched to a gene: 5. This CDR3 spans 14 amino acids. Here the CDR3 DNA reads TGCGCCAGCAGCTTGGGGACAGGTCTAAACGAGCAGTACTTC. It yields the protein CASSLGTGLNEQYF.

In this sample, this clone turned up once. The CDR3: CASRRSNLVVRGETQYF. As DNA, the CDR3 is TGTGCCAGTCGCCGCTCCAACCTGGTAGTTCGTGGGGAGACCCAGTACTTC. The chain links TRBV7-9 to TRBJ2-5; D is ambiguous. V dropped 9 bases and J dropped 5 bases, with 28 bases sitting between them. The CDR3 length is 17 residues. Germline V gives CDR1 SEHNR, CDR2 FQNEAQ (reference sequence).

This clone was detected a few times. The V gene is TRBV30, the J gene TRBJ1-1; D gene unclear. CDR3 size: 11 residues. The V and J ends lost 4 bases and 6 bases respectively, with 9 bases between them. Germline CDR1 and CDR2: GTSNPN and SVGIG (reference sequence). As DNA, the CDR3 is TGTGCCTGGAAGGAGGCCGCTGAAGCTTTCTTT. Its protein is CAWKEAAEAFF. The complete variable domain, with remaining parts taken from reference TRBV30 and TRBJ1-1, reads SQTIHQWPATLVQPVGSPLSLECTVEGTSNPNLYWYRQAAGRGLQLLFYSVGIGQISSEVPQNLSASRPQDRQFILSSKKLLLSDSGFYLCAWKEAAEAFFGQGTRLTVV.

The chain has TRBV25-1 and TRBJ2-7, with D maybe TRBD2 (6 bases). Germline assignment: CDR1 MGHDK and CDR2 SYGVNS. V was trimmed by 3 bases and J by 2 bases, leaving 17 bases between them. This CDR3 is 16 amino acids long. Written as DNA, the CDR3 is TGTGCCAGCAGTGACGTCGGGACTGACCGTACCTACGAGCAGTACTTC. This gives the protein CASSDVGTDRTYEQYF.